This entry lists 30 T cell receptor beta chains sequenced from one sample in a study of blood T cell repertoires in COVID-19. Here immunoSEQ multiplex PCR was the method, and the copy in TCRdb shows in-frame clones only, minus some. The sample shows about 250,000 clones, over 75% of them seen only once. Sequencing was done on a sample of peripheral blood. The origin of the receptors is a man aged 50 to 60 with COVID-19, enrolled during active disease.

The CDR3 sequence: CASSSGVGWNQPQHF. The CDR3 bases are TGTGCCAGCAGTTCCGGGGTAGGGTGGAATCAGCCCCAGCATTTT. This rearrangement joins TRBV27 to TRBJ1-5; D is ambiguous. The V gene's germline CDR1 is MNHEY and CDR2 SMNVEV (reference sequence). The germline V and J ends were trimmed by 4 bases and 4 bases, with 14 bases remaining between them. The CDR3 is 15 residues long.

This clone has only one observation. The chain joins TRBV7-2 to TRBJ1-6; D not resolved. The CDR3 sequence is 13 residues long. Germline CDR1 and CDR2: SGHTA and FQGNSA. V was shortened by 4 bases and J by 10 bases, with 11 bases between the two germline ends. The CDR3 DNA reads TGTGCCAGCAGCTCCCACCCCCAGTCACCCCTCCACTTT. Encoded protein: CASSSHPQSPLHF.

The chain carries TRBV27 and TRBJ2-7; weak D call: TRBD2 (5 bases). V lost 5 bases to trimming and J lost 3 bases, with 20 bases between them. CDR1 and CDR2 (germline): MNHEY, SMNVEV (reference sequence). This CDR3 is 16 amino acids long. The CDR3 protein is CASSPRGQLGYYEQYF. CDR3 nucleotide sequence: TGTGCCAGCAGTCCCCGAGGGCAACTAGGCTACTACGAGCAGTACTTC.

The chain couples TRBV7-8 to TRBJ1-3, with D uncertain. Germline V gene data show CDR1 as SGHVS and CDR2 as FQNEAQ. Trimming stripped 0 bases from V and 2 bases from J, with 5 bases between. This CDR3 region has 14 residues. In DNA form, the CDR3 reads TGTGCCAGCAGCTTAGCCCGGGCTGGAAACACCATATATTTT. Translated, it gives CASSLARAGNTIYF.

The chain joins TRBV7-2 to TRBJ1-4; D remains unclear. V dropped 5 bases and J dropped 0 bases, with 10 bases sitting between them. The germline V gene has CDR1 SGHTA and CDR2 FQGNSA. The CDR3 runs 15 residues. DNA for the CDR3: TGTGCCAGCAGCCCCAGACTGGCAACTAATGAAAAACTGTTTTTT. Protein: CASSPRLATNEKLFF.

The chain carries TRBV27 and TRBJ1-4, with D perhaps TRBD1 (5 bases). The CDR3 is made up of 14 amino acids. Germline V gene lookup returns CDR1 MNHEY and CDR2 SMNVEV (reference sequence). V was trimmed by 3 bases and J by 3 bases, leaving 8 bases between them. The CDR3 loop is CASSFQGSNEKLFF. As DNA, the CDR3 is TGTGCCAGCAGTTTCCAGGGTTCTAATGAAAAACTGTTTTTT.

The chain has TRBV2 and TRBJ2-2, with D hard to call. CDR3 length: 15 amino acids. The germline gives CDR1 SNHLY, CDR2 FYNNEI. The ends were cut back, 3 bases at V and 2 bases at J, with 10 bases in the middle. The CDR3 reads CASSDNRLNTGELFF. The CDR3 bases are TGTGCCAGCAGTGATAACAGATTAAACACCGGGGAGCTGTTTTTT.

V gene TRBV29-1 combines with J gene TRBJ1-6, with 7 bases matching TRBD1. The CDR3 loop spans 14 amino acids. With V trimmed by 7 bases and J by 6 bases, 9 bases remained unmatched. Per germline, CDR1 SQVTM and CDR2 ANQGSEA. The CDR3 sequence: CSASTGQANSPLHF. The CDR3 DNA reads TGCAGCGCCTCGACAGGGCAAGCTAATTCACCCCTCCACTTT.

The chain combines TRBV3-1 (or the pseudogene TRBV3-2) with TRBJ1-3, with TRBD1 identical over 8 bases. Germline CDR1 is LGHDT and CDR2 is YNNKEL (reference sequence). After removal of 4 bases from V and 2 bases from J, the junction contained 7 bases not matched to a gene. The length of the CDR3 is 16 residues. CDR3 coding DNA: TGTGCCAGCAGCCCCCGGACAGGGCTAGCTGGAAACACCATATATTTT. It encodes CASSPRTGLAGNTIYF.

The chain links TRBV19 to TRBJ2-3; 9 positions agree with TRBD2. The germline V gene has CDR1 LNHDA and CDR2 SQIVND (reference sequence). The CDR3 length is 14 residues. V shed 4 bases and J 3 bases; nucleotides not matched to a gene: 2. The CDR3 coding sequence is TGTGCCAGTAGTAGAGCGGGGGGAACAGATACGCAGTATTTT. It codes for CASSRAGGTDTQYF.

A remark on this clone: The DNA is left out, because the CDR3 cannot be placed on it with certainty; the CDR3 is given as TCRdb lists it. The chain links TRBV27 to TRBJ2-1; TRBD2 is taken as the D call from the table, unchecked against the DNA. The CDR3 is 16 residues long, ends included. Per the germline V gene, CDR1 is MNHEY and CDR2 is SMNVEV (reference sequence). The CDR3 sequence is CASSSSGSGGYNEQFF.

The rearrangement links TRBV5-1 to TRBJ1-2, with unresolved D. CDR1 SGHRS and CDR2 YFSETQ come from the germline V gene. The CDR3 totals 12 residues. With 3 bases removed from V and 4 bases from J, the gap between germline ends came to 7 bases. The CDR3 reads CASSSAGYGYTF. The CDR3, as DNA: TGCGCCAGCAGCTCCGCAGGCTATGGCTACACCTTC.

The J gene is TRBJ2-1, the V gene TRBV28; D is possibly TRBD1 (6 bases). The length of the CDR3 is 15 residues. Trimming left V 8 bases short and J 2 bases short, with 16 bases between. Germline assignment: CDR1 MDHEN and CDR2 SYDVKM. Here the CDR3 reads CASLTTGYTYNEQFF. The DNA for the CDR3 is TGTGCCAGCCTTACGACAGGCTACACCTACAATGAGCAGTTCTTC.

The rearrangement uses TRBV10-3 and TRBJ2-3; a weak D match, TRBD1 (5 bases). This CDR3 contains 13 residues. The V end was cut by 4 bases, the J end by 4 bases, with 9 bases between. Germline values: CDR1 ENHRY, CDR2 SYGVKD. CDR3 DNA sequence: TGTGCCATCAGTGTTCAGGGCGCAGATACGCAGTATTTT. Its protein product is CAISVQGADTQYF.

The rearrangement joins TRBV10-3 to TRBJ1-3; tentatively, D is TRBD1 (5 bases). The CDR3 has 13 amino acids. V dropped 8 bases and J dropped 2 bases, with 10 bases sitting between them. CDR1 and CDR2 from the germline V gene are ENHRY and SYGVKD. The CDR3 DNA reads TGTGCCATCGGGGGGGAGCCTGGAAACACCATATATTTT. Its translation: CAIGGEPGNTIYF.

The chain couples TRBV20-1 to TRBJ1-2; 8 bases match TRBD1. V gave up 3 bases and J gave up 6 bases; unmatched junction bases: 9. The CDR3 is made up of 14 amino acids. The germline V gene has CDR1 DFQATT and CDR2 SNEGSKA (reference sequence). The CDR3 DNA sequence: TGCAGTGCTAGTCTTGGCAGGGGGCTCCATGGCTACACCTTC. Amino acid sequence: CSASLGRGLHGYTF.

V usage is TRBV9 and J usage is TRBJ2-6; 8 bases match TRBD2. Unmatched junction bases numbered 15, after V lost 4 bases and J lost 3 bases. Germline-derived CDR1 and CDR2 are SGDLS and YYNGEE. The CDR3 has 19 residues. The CDR3 DNA reads as TGTGCCAGCAGCCATTCCTCAGGACTAGCACCCCGTGGGGCCAACGTCCTGACTTTC. It yields the protein CASSHSSGLAPRGANVLTF.

The chain carries TRBV5-4 and TRBJ2-5, with 7 nucleotides matching TRBD2. The CDR3 runs to 16 residues. V shed 0 bases and J 5 bases; nucleotides not matched to a gene: 10. Germline lookup yields CDR1 SGHNT and CDR2 YYREEE (reference sequence). CDR3 sequence: CASSLESRGGDETQYF. The CDR3 nucleotides are TGTGCCAGCAGCTTGGAATCGCGGGGAGGGGACGAGACCCAGTACTTC.

This chain links TRBV20-1 with TRBJ2-2; D is unresolved. Germline V gives CDR1 DFQATT, CDR2 SNEGSKA (reference sequence). CDR3 length: 12 residues. V lost 3 bases and J 4 bases, leaving 6 bases between the germline ends. The CDR3 DNA reads as TGCAGTGCTAGTCCCGTCACCGGGGAGCTGTTTTTT. Translating it yields CSASPVTGELFF.

The chain recombines TRBV24-1 with TRBJ2-7; 8 nucleotides line up with TRBD2. V lost 2 bases to trimming and J lost 3 bases; unmatched junction nucleotides: 8. The CDR3 contains 16 residues. Germline V gene data show CDR1 as KGHDR and CDR2 as SFDVKD. Written as DNA, the CDR3 is TGTGCCACCAGTGATTCCCGGGGGGGGCGCCTCTACGAGCAGTACTTC. Translating gives CATSDSRGGRLYEQYF.

This clone was observed once. The chain links TRBV15 to TRBJ2-7; no firm D call. CDR1 is LNHNV, CDR2 YYDKDF, per germline (reference sequence). Trimming left V 6 bases short and J 2 bases short, with 11 bases between. CDR3 length: 13 residues. Here the CDR3 DNA reads TGTGCCACCAGGTGGGCGTACACCTACGAGCAGTACTTC. Amino acid sequence: CATRWAYTYEQYF.

The V and J genes are TRBV19 and TRBJ1-5, with D possibly matching TRBD1 (5 bases). V shed 1 base and J shed 7 bases, with 11 bases lying between them. The CDR3 extends over 14 amino acids. CDR1 and CDR2 (germline): LNHDA, SQIVND (reference sequence). CDR3 residues: CASSIGRTLQPQHF. CDR3 nucleotides: TGTGCCAGTAGTATAGGAAGGACACTGCAGCCCCAGCATTTT.

The rearrangement joins TRBV9 to TRBJ1-6, with D hard to call. CDR1 SGDLS and CDR2 YYNGEE come from the germline V gene. Deletions cut 3 bases from V and 7 bases from J, with 11 bases between. The CDR3 is 14 amino acids. The DNA for the CDR3 is TGTGCCAGCAGCGGAGCAAACCGAAATTCACCCCTCCACTTT. It encodes CASSGANRNSPLHF.

This chain links TRBV9 with TRBJ1-1, with D perhaps matching TRBD1 (5 bases). The V end was cut by 5 bases, the J end by 4 bases, with 18 bases between. CDR1 SGDLS and CDR2 YYNGEE come from the germline V gene. The CDR3 loop spans 15 amino acids. The CDR3 region is CASRTDDVGPTEAFF. The CDR3 bases are TGTGCCAGCAGAACTGATGACGTGGGGCCCACTGAAGCTTTCTTT.

As regards this clone: Additional DNA sequences in this sample encode the identical CDR3. This sequence joins TRBV5-1 and TRBJ2-3; D remains ambiguous. V shed 2 bases and J shed 4 bases, with 5 bases lying between them. The V gene's germline CDR1 is SGHRS and CDR2 YFSETQ. This CDR3 spans 12 amino acids. CDR3 bases: TGCGCCAGCAGCTTTTCGTCAGATACGCAGTATTTT. It is translated as CASSFSSDTQYF.

This clone is a singleton in its sample. This sequence joins TRBV5-1 and TRBJ2-7; no firm D call. The CDR3 has 13 amino acids. Germline V gene sequence: CDR1 SGHRS, CDR2 YFSETQ. V dropped 4 bases and J dropped 2 bases, with 10 bases sitting between them. The CDR3 DNA sequence: TGCGCCAGCAGCCCTCAGGTCACCTACGAGCAGTACTTC. Translating it yields CASSPQVTYEQYF.

V gene TRBV5-1 combines with J gene TRBJ1-2; no clear D. The germline V and J ends were trimmed by 3 bases and 0 bases, with 9 bases remaining between them. The CDR3 totals 14 residues. The germline V gene has CDR1 SGHRS and CDR2 YFSETQ. CDR3 sequence: CASSYDTSNYGYTF. Written as DNA, the CDR3 is TGCGCCAGCAGCTATGACACTTCTAACTATGGCTACACCTTC.

This clone was seen just once. J is TRBJ2-1 and V is TRBV19; 14 bases fit TRBD2. V lost 7 bases and J lost 9; bases outside the gene matches: 8. Germline loops: CDR1 LNHDA, CDR2 SQIVND (reference sequence). The CDR3 has 15 amino acids. CDR3 residues: CASIRTSGGIGEQFF. DNA of the CDR3: TGTGCCAGTATCAGGACTAGCGGGGGGATCGGTGAGCAGTTCTTC.

V is TRBV5-5 and J is TRBJ1-6; TRBD1 might be the D (6 bases). Looked up from germline, CDR1 is SGHKS and CDR2 is YYEKEE (reference sequence). Between the trimmed V and J ends, which lost 0 bases and 5 bases, there was a span of 12 bases. The CDR3 is 16 residues long. Written as DNA, the CDR3 is TGTGCCAGCAGCTTGGATGGGACACATAATAATTCACCCCTCCACTTT. This gives the protein CASSLDGTHNNSPLHF. The full variable domain, with the rest looked up from reference TRBV5-5 and TRBJ1-6, is DAGVTQSPTHLIKTRGQQVTLRCSPISGHKSVSWYQQVLGQGPQFIFQYYEKEERGRGNFPDRFSARQFPNYSSELNVNALLLGDSALYLCASSLDGTHNNSPLHFGNGTRLTVT.

The chain has TRBV5-4 and TRBJ2-5; 8 positions agree with TRBD1. V lost 4 bases and J lost 0; bases outside the gene matches: 5. The CDR3 length is 15 residues. Looked up from germline, CDR1 is SGHNT and CDR2 is YYREEE (reference sequence). The CDR3 spells CASSPTGAYQETQYF. CDR3 nucleotides: TGTGCCAGCAGCCCGACAGGGGCGTACCAAGAGACCCAGTACTTC.